The 30 T cell receptor beta chains reported below all come from one sample, sequenced in a study of a mutant IDH1 vaccine in newly diagnosed glioma. Libraries were prepared by immunoSEQ multiplex PCR; TCRdb keeps only in-frame clonotypes and omits some of them. The sample yields about 35,000 clones, just under 90% seen once. These receptors are not linked to any known antigen. Time point given: week 47, end of study. With topical imiquimod, each dose of the vaccine consisted of 300 ug of mutant IDH1 20-mer peptide. The specimen was PBMCs, collected from a glioma patient whose treatment included an IDH1 peptide vaccine. These receptors all come from a woman in her twenties or thirties with glioma.

The J gene is TRBJ1-1, the V gene TRBV5-5; D gene unclear. V lost 2 bases to trimming and J lost 2 bases, with 7 bases between them. The CDR3 covers 13 residues. Germline CDR1 reads SGHKS; CDR2 reads YYEKEE (reference sequence). DNA for the CDR3: TGTGCCAGCAGCTTTGTTCCAAACACTGAAGCTTTCTTT. It encodes CASSFVPNTEAFF. The whole variable domain, remainder taken from reference TRBV5-5 and TRBJ1-1, is DAGVTQSPTHLIKTRGQQVTLRCSPISGHKSVSWYQQVLGQGPQFIFQYYEKEERGRGNFPDRFSARQFPNYSSELNVNALLLGDSALYLCASSFVPNTEAFFGQGTRLTVV.

The V gene is TRBV2, the J gene TRBJ1-6; 9 positions match TRBD1. V was pared by 6 bases and J by 5 bases, with 14 bases of the junction left unmatched. CDR3 length equals 18 residues. From germline, CDR1 is SNHLY and CDR2 FYNNEI. The CDR3 sequence: CASRVDGTGNFDNSPLHF. The CDR3 DNA follows: TGTGCCAGCAGGGTTGACGGGACAGGGAATTTTGATAATTCACCCCTCCACTTT.

This chain connects TRBV25-1 to TRBJ1-1; 9 positions match TRBD1. The CDR3 totals 17 residues. V lost 4 bases to trimming and J lost 3 bases; unmatched junction nucleotides: 12. Germline V CDR1 and CDR2: MGHDK, SYGVNS. The CDR3: CASSAPWGGQGHTEAFF. For the CDR3, the DNA is TGTGCCAGCAGTGCACCCTGGGGGGGACAGGGACACACTGAAGCTTTCTTT.

V and J are TRBV29-1 and TRBJ2-3; tentatively, D is TRBD1 (6 bases). V lost 4 bases and J lost 2, with 13 bases in between. This CDR3 has 14 amino acids. The V gene's germline CDR1 is SQVTM and CDR2 ANQGSEA. Written as DNA, the CDR3 is TGCAGCGTTGGTTGGGGGCGAGACACAGATACGCAGTATTTT. It is translated as CSVGWGRDTDTQYF.

This rearrangement joins TRBV6-5 to TRBJ1-1; D unclear. The CDR3 covers 14 residues. CDR1 and CDR2 (germline): MNHEY, SVGAGI. Deletions cut 5 bases from V and 0 bases from J, with 10 bases between. CDR3 in amino acids: CASSQDALNTEAFF. The CDR3 nucleotides are TGTGCCAGCAGTCAAGACGCTTTGAACACTGAAGCTTTCTTT.

The chain links TRBV20-1 to TRBJ1-4; D not resolved. The V gene's germline CDR1 is DFQATT and CDR2 SNEGSKA (reference sequence). This CDR3 contains 10 residues. Trimming removed 6 bases at V and 7 bases at J, with 6 bases between. The CDR3 DNA follows: TGCAGTGCCGGGCCTGAAAAACTGTTTTTT. Its protein product is CSAGPEKLFF.

The table lists this clone with a few counts. The CDR3 protein is CASSIGQFVGNTEAFF. Written as DNA, the CDR3 is TGTGCCAGTAGTATAGGGCAGTTCGTGGGGAACACTGAAGCTTTCTTT. This chain links TRBV19 with TRBJ1-1; D is uncertain. Germline loops: CDR1 LNHDA, CDR2 SQIVND (reference sequence). Trimming left V 1 base short and J 1 base short, with 13 bases between. The CDR3 covers 16 residues.

The chain links TRBV19 to TRBJ2-7; D is unclear. Germline V gene lookup returns CDR1 LNHDA and CDR2 SQIVND (reference sequence). Deletions cut 0 bases from V and 2 bases from J, with 11 bases between. CDR3 length equals 15 residues. CDR3 nucleotides: TGTGCCAGTAGTATAGATCAGTCAGGACCCTACGAGCAGTACTTC. It yields the protein CASSIDQSGPYEQYF.

The V and J genes are TRBV5-1 and TRBJ2-3; D is perhaps TRBD2 (5 bases). V was trimmed by 0 bases and J by 3 bases, leaving 17 bases between them. Per the germline V gene, CDR1 is SGHRS and CDR2 is YFSETQ. This CDR3 has 17 residues. The CDR3 DNA is TGCGCCAGCAGCTTGGATAGTAGCGCGGAAGGTACAGATACGCAGTATTTT. The encoded protein is CASSLDSSAEGTDTQYF.

V gene TRBV30 combines with J gene TRBJ1-3, with D uncertain. CDR1 GTSNPN and CDR2 SVGIG come from the germline V gene (reference sequence). The CDR3 runs 12 residues. Trimming stripped 3 bases from V and 1 base from J, with 4 bases between. The CDR3 nucleotides are TGTGCCTGGAGCGGATCTGGAAACACCATATATTTT. Translation: CAWSGSGNTIYF.

The chain has TRBV10-3 and TRBJ1-5; the D gene is possibly TRBD1 (5 bases). CDR1 and CDR2 from the germline V gene are ENHRY and SYGVKD. The germline V and J ends were trimmed by 6 bases and 0 bases, with 12 bases remaining between them. The CDR3 runs 15 residues. CDR3 in amino acids: CAISGGGNSNQPQHF. CDR3 sequence (DNA): TGTGCCATCAGCGGGGGAGGGAATAGCAATCAGCCCCAGCATTTT.

This chain uses TRBV9 with TRBJ1-2; TRBD1 matches at 8 bases. This CDR3 has 15 residues. The J segment lost 8 bases and the V segment lost 0 bases, leaving 9 bases of the junction unmatched. Per the germline V gene, CDR1 is SGDLS and CDR2 is YYNGEE. Here the CDR3 DNA reads TGTGCCAGCAGCGTAGAACCCCAGGGGGCGAAGGGCTACACCTTC. As protein: CASSVEPQGAKGYTF.

The V and J genes are TRBV5-1 and TRBJ1-4, with 8 bases lining up with TRBD1. CDR3 length: 15 amino acids. The ends lost 4 bases at V and 5 bases at J; junction bases unmatched: 7. Per the germline V gene, CDR1 is SGHRS and CDR2 is YFSETQ. This CDR3 is CASSPGQGPNEKLFF. CDR3 sequence (DNA): TGCGCCAGCAGCCCTGGACAGGGCCCGAATGAAAAACTGTTTTTT.

This rearrangement joins TRBV11-2 to TRBJ2-5, with 7 nucleotides matching TRBD2. Trimming cost V 5 bases and J 5 bases; bases outside gene matches: 11. The CDR3 length is 15 residues. Germline V lookup: CDR1 SGHAT, CDR2 FQNNGV. As DNA, the CDR3 is TGTGCCAGCAGCCCCTCCCGCGGGGGTGGGGAGACCCAGTACTTC. Encoded protein: CASSPSRGGGETQYF. Looking up the rest from reference TRBV11-2 and TRBJ2-5 gives the full variable domain: EAGVAQSPRYKIIEKRQSVAFWCNPISGHATLYWYQQILGQGPKLLIQFQNNGVVDDSQLPKDRFSAERLKGVDSTLKIQPAKLEDSAVYLCASSPSRGGGETQYFGPGTRLLVL.

V usage is TRBV14 and J usage is TRBJ2-5; 7 positions agree with TRBD1. The V gene's germline CDR1 is SGHDN and CDR2 FVKESK. V lost 3 bases, J lost 4 bases, and 2 bases stayed unmatched. The CDR3 loop spans 13 amino acids. This CDR3 reads CASSQGQLETQYF. The CDR3 nucleotides are TGTGCCAGCAGCCAGGGACAGCTAGAGACCCAGTACTTC.

This clone was seen once. This chain uses TRBV7-8 with TRBJ1-1; possibly TRBD1 for D (6 bases). Between the trimmed V and J ends, which lost 5 bases and 4 bases, there was a span of 11 bases. Germline CDR1 SGHVS, CDR2 FQNEAQ. The CDR3 consists of 13 residues. CDR3 loop: CASSVRGGTEAFF. In nucleotides, the CDR3 is TGTGCCAGCAGCGTCAGGGGAGGCACTGAAGCTTTCTTT.

V usage is TRBV6-4 and J usage is TRBJ1-4; the D is unclear. V was cut by 7 bases and J by 0 bases, with 9 bases left in between. The CDR3 has 14 residues. The germline CDR1 and CDR2 sequences are MRHNA and SNTAGT. DNA of the CDR3: TGTGCCAGCAAGAGGGATTCAACTAATGAAAAACTGTTTTTT. Protein product: CASKRDSTNEKLFF.

The chain carries TRBV5-1 and TRBJ2-5, with 9 bases lining up with TRBD2. This CDR3 spans 16 amino acids. Per the germline V gene, CDR1 is SGHRS and CDR2 is YFSETQ. Trimming removed 2 bases from V and 4 bases from J; junction bases left unmatched: 9. The CDR3 DNA reads as TGCGCCAGCAGCTTACTAGCGGGCGATAAGGGAGAGACCCAGTACTTC. Its protein product is CASSLLAGDKGETQYF.

The chain joins TRBV19 to TRBJ1-1, with a tentative D call TRBD1 (6 bases). The V gene's germline CDR1 is LNHDA and CDR2 SQIVND (reference sequence). V was trimmed by 3 bases and J by 1 base, leaving 9 bases between them. The length of the CDR3 is 14 residues. The CDR3 here is CASSIRGANTEAFF. DNA for the CDR3: TGTGCCAGTAGTATCAGGGGAGCGAACACTGAAGCTTTCTTT.

CDR3 residues: CASRPPAGPTYEQYF. For the CDR3, the DNA is TGTGCCAGCAGACCCCCAGCGGGGCCTACCTACGAGCAGTACTTC. V usage is TRBV6-5 and J usage is TRBJ2-7; 7 bases align to TRBD2. The CDR3 sequence is 15 residues long. Germline V gives CDR1 MNHEY, CDR2 SVGAGI. The J segment lost 2 bases and the V segment lost 6 bases, leaving 10 bases of the junction unmatched.

This chain uses TRBV5-1 with TRBJ1-1, with unresolved D. The CDR3 covers 13 residues. The V end was cut by 4 bases, the J end by 4 bases, with 11 bases between. The germline V gene encodes CDR1 SGHRS and CDR2 YFSETQ. CDR3 loop: CASSPEWGTEAFF. CDR3 nucleotides: TGCGCCAGCAGCCCGGAATGGGGCACTGAAGCTTTCTTT.

The rearrangement joins TRBV5-4 to TRBJ2-2, with 7 positions matching TRBD2. The germline gives CDR1 SGHNT, CDR2 YYREEE (reference sequence). V lost 0 bases, J lost 1 base, and 9 bases stayed unmatched. This CDR3 has 18 amino acids. The CDR3 DNA reads as TGTGCCAGCAGCTTGGGGGCGGGGGTAGGGATGAACACCGGGGAGCTGTTTTTT. Encoded protein: CASSLGAGVGMNTGELFF.

This sequence joins TRBV9 and TRBJ2-7; TRBD2 matches 10 bases. Germline V CDR1 and CDR2: SGDLS, YYNGEE. The V segment lost 0 bases and the J segment 3 bases; nucleotides outside the gene matches: 9. This CDR3 is built from 17 residues. The CDR3, as DNA: TGTGCCAGCAGCGTAGGAGCGGGGGGGCAGTACCACTACGAGCAGTACTTC. Translating it yields CASSVGAGGQYHYEQYF.

The V call is TRBV5-4, the J call TRBJ2-5; TRBD2 matches 9 bases. The V gene end was trimmed by 5 bases and the J gene end by 3 bases; junction bases not matched to a gene: 2. The CDR3 runs to 13 residues. Germline V lookup: CDR1 SGHNT, CDR2 YYREEE (reference sequence). The CDR3: CASRTSGKETQYF. The CDR3 bases are TGTGCCAGCAGGACTAGCGGCAAAGAGACCCAGTACTTC.

This chain joins TRBV30 and TRBJ1-4; the D is unclear. The CDR3 has 13 residues. Trimming took off 1 base at V and 8 bases at J, with 11 bases between the two ends. CDR1 and CDR2 from the germline V gene are GTSNPN and SVGIG (reference sequence). CDR3 region: CAWSGRGGEKLFF. In nucleotides, the CDR3 is TGTGCCTGGAGTGGACGGGGAGGGGAAAAACTGTTTTTT.

The chain is built from TRBV7-9 and TRBJ2-1; 7 nucleotides agree with TRBD2. The CDR3 covers 12 residues. In germline, CDR1 is SEHNR, CDR2 FQNEAQ (reference sequence). Losses at the gene ends were 2 bases for V and 12 bases for J; bases not matched to a gene: 4. In DNA, the CDR3 is TGTGCCAGCAGCTTATCGGCTAGCGGGCAGTTCTTC. This gives the protein CASSLSASGQFF.

About this clone: This is likely a read error, given that the CDR3 carries no conserved phenylalanine or tryptophan at its end. The limits of the CDR3 on the DNA are not certain, so only TCRdb's listed CDR3 is given. The rearrangement joins TRBV25-1 to TRBJ1-4; no DNA check was done on the table's D call, TRBD1. The germline CDR1 and CDR2 sequences are MGHDK and SYGVNS. The CDR3 comprises 9 residues, both ends counted. CDR3 in amino acids: CASSEYPGG.

The CDR3 protein is CASSFDAPGTEAFF. CDR3 nucleotides: TGCGCCAGCAGCTTTGACGCCCCGGGAACTGAAGCTTTCTTT. J is TRBJ1-1 and V is TRBV5-1; D remains ambiguous. CDR1 is SGHRS, CDR2 YFSETQ, per germline. The CDR3 length is 14 residues. V lost 2 bases and J lost 5, with 13 bases in between.

The CDR3 region has the DNA TGTGCCATCAGAACGGGGGGGCCTGTCGAAGATACGCAGTATTTT. It specifies CAIRTGGPVEDTQYF. The chain employs TRBV10-3 and TRBJ2-3, with TRBD2 matching 8 bases. With V trimmed by 6 bases and J by 5 bases, 10 bases remained unmatched. Germline values: CDR1 ENHRY, CDR2 SYGVKD. The CDR3 consists of 15 residues.

V usage is TRBV6-5 and J usage is TRBJ2-3; possible D gene TRBD1, 5 bases. Trimming removed 2 bases at V and 4 bases at J, with 10 bases between. This CDR3 region has 14 residues. Germline values: CDR1 MNHEY, CDR2 SVGAGI. The CDR3 DNA sequence: TGTGCCAGCAGTTACGCCAGGGTGGCAGATACGCAGTATTTT. It specifies CASSYARVADTQYF.